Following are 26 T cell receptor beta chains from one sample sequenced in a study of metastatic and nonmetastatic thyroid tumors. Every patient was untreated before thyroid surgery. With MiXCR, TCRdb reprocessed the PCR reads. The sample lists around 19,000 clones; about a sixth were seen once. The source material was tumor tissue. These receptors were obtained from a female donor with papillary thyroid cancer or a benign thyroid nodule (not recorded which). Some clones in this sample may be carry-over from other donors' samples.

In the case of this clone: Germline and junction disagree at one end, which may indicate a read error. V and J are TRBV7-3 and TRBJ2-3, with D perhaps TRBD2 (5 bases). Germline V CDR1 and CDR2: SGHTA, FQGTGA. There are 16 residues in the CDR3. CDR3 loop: CASSLILAEATDTQYF. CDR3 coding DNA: TGTGCCAGCAGCTTAATCCTAGCAGAGGCAACAGACACGCAGTATTTT.

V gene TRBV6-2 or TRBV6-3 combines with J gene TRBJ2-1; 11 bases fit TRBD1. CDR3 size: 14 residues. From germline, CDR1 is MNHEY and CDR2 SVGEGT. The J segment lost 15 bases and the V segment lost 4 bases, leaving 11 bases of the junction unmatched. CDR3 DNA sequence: TGTGCCAGCAGTTCCGCGGACAGGGGGCGCGGAGGGTTCTTC. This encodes CASSSADRGRGGFF.

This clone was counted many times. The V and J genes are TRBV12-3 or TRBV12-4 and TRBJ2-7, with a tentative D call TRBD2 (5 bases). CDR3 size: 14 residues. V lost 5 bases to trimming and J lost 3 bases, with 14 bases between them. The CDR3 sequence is CASSIRDHHYEQYF. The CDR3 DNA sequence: TGTGCCAGCAGTATCCGGGATCACCACTACGAGCAGTACTTC.

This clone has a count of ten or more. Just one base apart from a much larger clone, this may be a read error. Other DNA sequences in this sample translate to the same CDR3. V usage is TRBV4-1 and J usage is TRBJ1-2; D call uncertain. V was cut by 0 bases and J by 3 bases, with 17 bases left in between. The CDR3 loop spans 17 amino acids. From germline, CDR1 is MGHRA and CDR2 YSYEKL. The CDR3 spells CASSQERDARADYGYTF. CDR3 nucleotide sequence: TGCGCCAGCAGCCAAGAACGTGATGCACGGGCCGACTATGGCTACACCTTC.

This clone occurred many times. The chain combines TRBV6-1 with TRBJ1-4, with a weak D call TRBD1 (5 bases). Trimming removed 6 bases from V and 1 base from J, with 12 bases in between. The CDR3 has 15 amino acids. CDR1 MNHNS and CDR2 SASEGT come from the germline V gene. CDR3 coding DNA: TGTGCCAGCAGCCTAATGGGGGAAACTAATGAAAAACTGTTTTTT. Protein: CASSLMGETNEKLFF.

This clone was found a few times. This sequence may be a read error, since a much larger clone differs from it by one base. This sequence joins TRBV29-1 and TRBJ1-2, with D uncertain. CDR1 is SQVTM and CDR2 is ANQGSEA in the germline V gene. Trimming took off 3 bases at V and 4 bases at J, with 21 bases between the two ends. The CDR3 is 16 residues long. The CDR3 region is CSVDRSGGVQVYGYTF. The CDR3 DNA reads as TGCAGCGTTGACCGATCTGGAGGCGTGCAGGTCTATGGCTACACCTTC.

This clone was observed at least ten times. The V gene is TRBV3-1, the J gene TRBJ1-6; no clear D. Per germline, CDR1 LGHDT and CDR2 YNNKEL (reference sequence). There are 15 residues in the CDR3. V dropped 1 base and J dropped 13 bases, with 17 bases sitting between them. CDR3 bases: TGTGCCAGCAGCCAAGCGTCGGCTGATGGAAGGCCCCTCCACTTT. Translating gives CASSQASADGRPLHF.

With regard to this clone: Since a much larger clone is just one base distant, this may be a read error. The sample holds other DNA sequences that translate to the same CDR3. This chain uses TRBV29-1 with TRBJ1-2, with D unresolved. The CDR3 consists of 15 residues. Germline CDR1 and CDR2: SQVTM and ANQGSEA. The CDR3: CSVQERRVSVSGYTF. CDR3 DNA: TGCAGCGTTCAAGAAAGAAGGGTTTCGGTGTCTGGCTACACCTTC.

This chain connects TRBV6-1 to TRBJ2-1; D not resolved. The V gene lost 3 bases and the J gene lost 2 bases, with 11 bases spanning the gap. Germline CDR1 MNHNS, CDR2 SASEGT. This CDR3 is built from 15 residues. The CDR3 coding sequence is TGTGCCAGCAGTGAGTTGCGCACTACCTACAATGAGCAGTTCTTC. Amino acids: CASSELRTTYNEQFF.

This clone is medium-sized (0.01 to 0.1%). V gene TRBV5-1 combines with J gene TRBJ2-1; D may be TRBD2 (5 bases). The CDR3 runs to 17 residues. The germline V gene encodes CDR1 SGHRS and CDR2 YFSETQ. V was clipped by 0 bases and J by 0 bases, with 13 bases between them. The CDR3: CASSLVSGGSSYNEQFF. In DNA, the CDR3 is TGCGCCAGCAGCTTGGTATCTGGAGGCAGCTCCTACAATGAGCAGTTCTTC.

The CDR3 coding sequence is TGTGCCTACCGACAGGGGTTTACCTACGAGCAGTACTTC. This codes for CAYRQGFTYEQYF. The chain has TRBV30 and TRBJ2-7, with 8 positions matching TRBD1. CDR3 length: 13 amino acids. Germline CDR1 GTSNPN, CDR2 SVGIG (reference sequence). The V segment lost 7 bases and the J segment 2 bases; nucleotides outside the gene matches: 7.

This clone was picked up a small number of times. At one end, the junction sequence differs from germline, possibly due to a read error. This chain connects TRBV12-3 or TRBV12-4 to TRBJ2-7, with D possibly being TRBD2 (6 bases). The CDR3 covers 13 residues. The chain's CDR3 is CSSSFGRGDKQYF. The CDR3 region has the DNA TGTTCCAGCAGTTTCGGGCGGGGAGACAAGCAGTACTTC.

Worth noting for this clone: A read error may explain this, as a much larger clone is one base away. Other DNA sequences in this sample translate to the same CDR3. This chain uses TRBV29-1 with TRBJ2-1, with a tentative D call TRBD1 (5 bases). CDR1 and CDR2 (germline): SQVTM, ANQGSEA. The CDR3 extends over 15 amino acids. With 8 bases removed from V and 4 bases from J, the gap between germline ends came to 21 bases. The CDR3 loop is CSMGRGTPPYNEQFF. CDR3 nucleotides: TGCAGCATGGGTAGGGGTACACCTCCGTACAATGAGCAGTTCTTC.

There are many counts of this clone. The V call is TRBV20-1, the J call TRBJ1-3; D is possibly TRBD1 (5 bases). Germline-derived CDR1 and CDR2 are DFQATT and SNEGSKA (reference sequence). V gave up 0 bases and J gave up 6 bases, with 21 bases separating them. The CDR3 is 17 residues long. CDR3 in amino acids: CSARDHGAGPFINTIYF. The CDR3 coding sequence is TGCAGTGCTAGAGATCATGGGGCAGGGCCCTTCATAAACACCATATATTTT.

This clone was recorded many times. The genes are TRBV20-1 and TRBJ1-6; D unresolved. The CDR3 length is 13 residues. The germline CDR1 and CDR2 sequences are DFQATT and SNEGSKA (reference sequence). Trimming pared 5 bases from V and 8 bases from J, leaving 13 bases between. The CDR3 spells CSAGPGFYSPLHF. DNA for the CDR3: TGCAGTGCTGGACCCGGATTCTATTCACCCCTCCACTTT.

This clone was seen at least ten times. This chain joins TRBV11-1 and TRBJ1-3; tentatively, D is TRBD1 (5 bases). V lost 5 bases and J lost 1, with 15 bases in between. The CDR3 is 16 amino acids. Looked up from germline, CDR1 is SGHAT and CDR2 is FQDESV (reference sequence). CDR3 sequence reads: CASSRPDSASGNTIYF. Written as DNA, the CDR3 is TGTGCCAGCAGCCGGCCAGACAGTGCTTCTGGAAACACCATATATTTT.

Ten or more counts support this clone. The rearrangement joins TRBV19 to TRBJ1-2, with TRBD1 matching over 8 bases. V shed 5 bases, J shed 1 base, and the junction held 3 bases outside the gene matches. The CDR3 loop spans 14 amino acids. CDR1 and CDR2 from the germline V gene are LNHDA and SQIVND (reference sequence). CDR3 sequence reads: CASSRQGSNYGYTF. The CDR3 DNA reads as TGTGCCAGTAGTCGACAGGGGAGTAACTATGGCTACACCTTC.

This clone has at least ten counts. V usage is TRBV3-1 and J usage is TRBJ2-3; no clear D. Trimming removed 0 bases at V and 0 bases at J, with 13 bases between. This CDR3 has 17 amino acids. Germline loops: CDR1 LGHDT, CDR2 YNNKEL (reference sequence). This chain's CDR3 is CASSQDRSSPSTDTQYF. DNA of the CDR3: TGTGCCAGCAGCCAAGATCGAAGTAGCCCAAGCACAGATACGCAGTATTTT.

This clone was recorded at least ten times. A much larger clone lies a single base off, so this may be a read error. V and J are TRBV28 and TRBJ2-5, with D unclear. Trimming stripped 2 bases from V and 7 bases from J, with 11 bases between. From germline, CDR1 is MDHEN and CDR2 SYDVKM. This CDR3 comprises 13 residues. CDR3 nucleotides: TGTGCCAGCAGTTTAGTGGGAAAAGGGACCCAGTACTTC. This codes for CASSLVGKGTQYF. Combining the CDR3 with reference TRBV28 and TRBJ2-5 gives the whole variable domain DVKVTQSSRYLVKRTGEKVFLECVQDMDHENMFWYRQDPGLGLRLIYFSYDVKMKEKGDIPEGYSVSREKKERFSLILESASTNQTSMYLCASSLVGKGTQYFGPGTRLLVL.

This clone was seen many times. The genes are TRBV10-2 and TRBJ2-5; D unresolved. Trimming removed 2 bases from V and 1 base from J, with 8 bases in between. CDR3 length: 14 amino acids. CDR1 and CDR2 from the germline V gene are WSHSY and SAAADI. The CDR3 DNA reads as TGCGCCAGCAGTGAGGTCAGCCTCCAAGAGACCCAGTACTTC. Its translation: CASSEVSLQETQYF.

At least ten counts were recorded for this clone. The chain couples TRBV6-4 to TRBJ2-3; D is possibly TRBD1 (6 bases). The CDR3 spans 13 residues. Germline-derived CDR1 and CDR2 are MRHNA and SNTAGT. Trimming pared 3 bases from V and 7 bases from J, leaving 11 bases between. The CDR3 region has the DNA TGTGCCAGCAGTGAAAAACAGGGTCATACGCAGTATTTT. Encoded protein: CASSEKQGHTQYF.

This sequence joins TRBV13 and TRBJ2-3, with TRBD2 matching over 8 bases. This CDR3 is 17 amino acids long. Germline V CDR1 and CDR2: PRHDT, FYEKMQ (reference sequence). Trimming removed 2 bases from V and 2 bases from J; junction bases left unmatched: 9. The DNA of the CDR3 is TGTGCCAGCAGCTTATGGGCGGGGCGGGAGGTCACAGATACGCAGTATTTT. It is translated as CASSLWAGREVTDTQYF.

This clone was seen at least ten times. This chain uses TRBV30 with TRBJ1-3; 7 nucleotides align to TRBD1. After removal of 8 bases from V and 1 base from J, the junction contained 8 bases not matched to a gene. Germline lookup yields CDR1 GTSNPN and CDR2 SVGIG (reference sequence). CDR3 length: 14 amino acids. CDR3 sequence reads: CAGKTGRSGNTIYF. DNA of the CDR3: TGTGCCGGGAAGACAGGGAGGTCTGGAAACACCATATATTTT.

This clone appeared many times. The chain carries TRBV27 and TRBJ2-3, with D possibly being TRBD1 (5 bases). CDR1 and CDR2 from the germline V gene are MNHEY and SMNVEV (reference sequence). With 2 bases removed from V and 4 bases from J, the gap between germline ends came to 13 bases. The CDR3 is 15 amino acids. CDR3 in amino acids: CASSLQGNRPDTQYF. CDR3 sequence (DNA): TGTGCCAGCAGTTTACAGGGAAATCGCCCAGATACGCAGTATTTT.

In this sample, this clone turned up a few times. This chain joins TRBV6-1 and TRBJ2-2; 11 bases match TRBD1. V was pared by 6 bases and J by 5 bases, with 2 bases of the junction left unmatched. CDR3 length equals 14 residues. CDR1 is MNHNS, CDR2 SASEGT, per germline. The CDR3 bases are TGTGCCAGCAGGGACAGGGGGCGTACCGGGGAGCTGTTTTTT. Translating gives CASRDRGRTGELFF.

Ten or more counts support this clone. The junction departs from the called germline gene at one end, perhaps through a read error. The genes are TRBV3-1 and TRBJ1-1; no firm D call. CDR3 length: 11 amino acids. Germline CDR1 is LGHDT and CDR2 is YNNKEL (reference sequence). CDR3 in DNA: TGTGCCAGCAGCCACAGCGCCAGGCGGATCTTT. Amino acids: CASSHSARRIF.